What follows is one T cell receptor beta chain and its context. This sample is drawn from a study of blood T cell repertoires in COVID-19. Study summary: Sites in the United States, Italy and Spain provided acute and convalescent COVID-19 samples. Sample material is recorded as cDNA or gDNA derived from T cells, B-cell-depleted T cells, or PBMCs.

The CDR3 is 16 residues long. With 4 bases clipped from V and 7 bases from J, the junction kept 10 bases outside the gene matches. Germline V CDR1 and CDR2: LGHNA, YSLEER. In the authors' workflow: For nucleated cells, counts were estimated from reference gene primer amplification. TCRdb keeps only in-frame clones here, not all; method: immunoSEQ multiplex PCR. Clonal size and the V and J genes are those of that table, whereas D and trimming came from the DNA. The sample has about 190,000 clones, 88% seen once. This TCR derives from a man in his sixties or seventies with active or convalescent COVID-19. V and J are TRBV4-3 and TRBJ2-4; 10 nucleotides agree with TRBD2. Sequencing was done on a sample of peripheral blood. The CDR3 DNA reads TGCGCCAGCAGCCGTGCAGCGGGGGGGCCCCGGAACATTCAGTACTTC. The encoded protein is CASSRAAGGPRNIQYF.